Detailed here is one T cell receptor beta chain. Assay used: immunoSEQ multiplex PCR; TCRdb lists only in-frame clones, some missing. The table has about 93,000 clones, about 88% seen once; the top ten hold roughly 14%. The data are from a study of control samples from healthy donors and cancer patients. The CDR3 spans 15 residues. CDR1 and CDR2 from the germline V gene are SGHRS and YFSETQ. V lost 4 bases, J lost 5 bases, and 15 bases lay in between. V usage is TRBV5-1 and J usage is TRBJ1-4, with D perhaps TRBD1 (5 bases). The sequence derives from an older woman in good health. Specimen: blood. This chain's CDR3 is CASSPGTGGNEKLFF. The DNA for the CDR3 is TGCGCCAGCAGCCCCGGGACGGGAGGGAATGAAAAACTGTTTTTT.